The following is a T cell receptor beta chain sequence with its context. Germline V gives CDR1 SGHTA, CDR2 FQGTGA. V lost 2 bases and J lost 5, with 22 bases in between. The CDR3 covers 17 residues. TCRdb re-analysed the PCR reads in MiXCR, keeping a single row per CDR3 protein. The sample records over 85,000 distinct CDR3 sequences, around 53% being singletons. This record belongs to a study of CDR3 diversity in severe acne. The TCR originated in a male donor with acne. The chain is built from TRBV7-3 and TRBJ2-7; possible D gene TRBD2, 6 bases. The sequenced material came from blood. The CDR3 spells CASSLDSLALNDHEQYF. CDR3 in DNA: TGTGCCAGCAGCTTAGATTCTCTAGCGCTCAACGACCACGAGCAGTACTTC.